Listed here are 15 T cell receptor beta chains from one sample, sequenced in a study of OX40 agonist ivuxolimab in advanced cancers. Data came from immunoSEQ multiplex PCR; TCRdb stores just in-frame clones and leaves some out. The table shows about 73,000 clones, with 85% to 90% occurring only once. The source was CD4+ or CD8+ T cells sorted from blood, collected in a trial of the OX40 agonist ivuxolimab. The receptors shown here come from an adult with an advanced solid tumor such as melanoma, head and neck, liver or kidney cancer.

The CDR3 coding sequence is TGTGCCAGCAGCCCGGAGGGGACAGGGAATCAGCCCCAGCATTTT. Protein product: CASSPEGTGNQPQHF. V usage is TRBV9 and J usage is TRBJ1-5, with 9 bases aligning to TRBD1. The junction had 6 bases not matched to a gene; V was cut back by 4 bases and J by 4 bases. This CDR3 region has 15 residues. Germline V gives CDR1 SGDLS, CDR2 YYNGEE.

This chain connects TRBV6-1 to TRBJ2-3; D remains ambiguous. This CDR3 spans 12 amino acids. Germline V gives CDR1 MNHNS, CDR2 SASEGT. V dropped 7 bases and J dropped 6 bases, with 11 bases sitting between them. In DNA, the CDR3 is TGTGCCAGCATGGGTCTTCCGGATACGCAGTATTTT. It encodes CASMGLPDTQYF.

The rearrangement links TRBV5-6 to TRBJ1-2; D ambiguous. Germline V gives CDR1 SGHDT, CDR2 YYEEEE. V lost 2 bases and J lost 3, with 5 bases in between. The CDR3 extends over 12 amino acids. CDR3 bases: TGTGCCAGCAGCTTTGTGGACTATGGCTACACCTTC. This sequence encodes CASSFVDYGYTF.

The chain uses TRBV28 and TRBJ2-5; 9 nucleotides align to TRBD1. The tail of the sequence fits TRBJ2-7 better, so the J call may be wrong. CDR1 and CDR2 (germline): MDHEN, SYDVKM. The CDR3 extends over 17 amino acids. The CDR3 nucleotides read TGTGCCAGCAGTTCCTCGGGACAGGGAGTGAATGGCTACGAGCAGTACTTC. It is translated as CASSSSGQGVNGYEQYF.

The gene calls are TRBV27 and TRBJ1-2; tentative D call: TRBD1 (6 bases). The germline V and J ends were trimmed by 0 bases and 6 bases, with 14 bases remaining between them. The germline gives CDR1 MNHEY, CDR2 SMNVEV (reference sequence). The CDR3 loop spans 15 amino acids. The CDR3 spells CASSLSAGVADGYTF. CDR3 coding DNA: TGTGCCAGCAGTTTATCGGCAGGGGTGGCGGATGGCTACACCTTC.

This clone is labeled medium-sized. The genes are TRBV5-4 and TRBJ2-7; D is perhaps TRBD1 (6 bases). Germline CDR1 and CDR2: SGHNT and YYREEE (reference sequence). CDR3 length: 12 amino acids. The germline V and J ends were trimmed by 2 bases and 8 bases, with 11 bases remaining between them. The CDR3 DNA follows: TGTGCCAGCAGCTTAGGGGGTGAGAAGCAGTACTTC. This translates into CASSLGGEKQYF.

J is TRBJ1-5 and V is TRBV27; the D gene is possibly TRBD1 (5 bases). Germline lookup yields CDR1 MNHEY and CDR2 SMNVEV (reference sequence). V lost 3 bases, J lost 5 bases, and 8 bases lay in between. CDR3 length equals 13 residues. CDR3 sequence reads: CASSFGRDQPQHF. The CDR3 DNA reads as TGTGCCAGCAGTTTCGGCAGGGATCAGCCCCAGCATTTT.

The rearrangement joins TRBV5-4 to TRBJ1-2, with 7 positions matching TRBD1. J gave up 6 bases and V 3 bases, and 8 bases lay outside the gene matches. The CDR3 totals 14 residues. Germline V gene sequence: CDR1 SGHNT, CDR2 YYREEE (reference sequence). Here the CDR3 reads CASSYPTGPDGYTF. DNA for the CDR3: TGTGCCAGCAGCTACCCGACAGGGCCCGATGGCTACACCTTC.

This clone was counted a single time. The V and J genes are TRBV5-1 and TRBJ1-4, with unresolved D. Germline CDR1 is SGHRS and CDR2 is YFSETQ. V dropped 4 bases and J dropped 0 bases, with 10 bases sitting between them. CDR3 length equals 15 residues. The CDR3 reads CASSEDGATNEKLFF. The CDR3 DNA reads as TGCGCCAGCAGCGAGGACGGTGCAACTAATGAAAAACTGTTTTTT.

The chain employs TRBV18 and TRBJ1-1; D call uncertain. Germline V gene data show CDR1 as KGHSH and CDR2 as LQKENI. Trimming pared 8 bases from V and 3 bases from J, leaving 16 bases between. The CDR3 runs 14 residues. CDR3 protein: CASPAPTADTEAFF. DNA for the CDR3: TGTGCCAGCCCGGCACCGACCGCGGACACTGAAGCTTTCTTT.

This chain uses TRBV27 with TRBJ1-5; 8 bases line up with TRBD1. The CDR3 contains 15 residues. With 5 bases clipped from V and 5 bases from J, the junction kept 8 bases outside the gene matches. Germline-derived CDR1 and CDR2 are MNHEY and SMNVEV (reference sequence). In nucleotides, the CDR3 is TGTGCCAGCAGTGATACGCCAGGGGGCGATCAGCCCCAGCATTTT. The encoded protein is CASSDTPGGDQPQHF.

The sample holds one count of this clone. The chain joins TRBV7-6 to TRBJ2-7; 13 nucleotides match TRBD2. The V and J ends lost 5 bases and 3 bases, in that order; junction bases with no gene match: 7. The CDR3 runs to 16 residues. CDR1 is SGHVS, CDR2 FNYEAQ, per germline. The CDR3 loop is CASSAGGTSGDYEQYF. The CDR3 DNA is TGTGCCAGCAGCGCAGGGGGGACTAGCGGGGACTACGAGCAGTACTTC.

The rearrangement uses TRBV15 and TRBJ1-1; D is ambiguous. CDR3 length equals 13 residues. Germline assignment: CDR1 LNHNV and CDR2 YYDKDF (reference sequence). Trimming left V 3 bases short and J 1 base short, with 6 bases between. CDR3: CATSRPWNTEAFF. In nucleotides, the CDR3 is TGTGCCACCAGCAGGCCGTGGAACACTGAAGCTTTCTTT.

V usage is TRBV14 and J usage is TRBJ2-1; tentatively, D is TRBD2 (5 bases). Germline loops: CDR1 SGHDN, CDR2 FVKESK. V lost 4 bases and J 0 bases, leaving 7 bases between the germline ends. The CDR3 is made up of 14 amino acids. The CDR3 sequence: CASSLRGSYNEQFF. CDR3 DNA: TGTGCCAGCAGCCTCCGGGGCTCCTACAATGAGCAGTTCTTC.

This rearrangement joins TRBV9 to TRBJ2-1; 12 nucleotides agree with TRBD2. This CDR3 comprises 16 residues. Germline lookup yields CDR1 SGDLS and CDR2 YYNGEE. J gave up 8 bases and V 0 bases, and 6 bases lay outside the gene matches. Here the CDR3 DNA reads TGTGCCAGCAGCGTAGGCTCCGGACTAGCGGGACATGAGCAGTTCTTC. It codes for CASSVGSGLAGHEQFF. Based on the CDR3 plus reference TRBV9 and TRBJ2-1, the full variable domain is DSGVTQTPKHLITATGQRVTLRCSPRSGDLSVYWYQQSLDQGLQFLIQYYNGEERAKGNILERFSAQQFPDLHSELNLSSLELGDSALYFCASSVGSGLAGHEQFFGPGTRLTVL.